Below, 15 T cell receptor beta chains from the same sample are listed, as sequenced in a study of PD-L1 blockade in urothelial cancer. Method: immunoSEQ multiplex PCR; TCRdb's copy keeps in-frame clones and lacks some. Of almost 90,000 clones in the sample, over 80% were seen once. The time point is: pretreatment peripheral blood. Material: PBMCs, obtained around atezolizumab (anti-PD-L1) treatment. Receptors originate from a man aged 60 to 75 with urothelial cancer.

The chain carries TRBV6-5 and TRBJ2-1, with 8 bases identical to TRBD2. CDR3 length: 14 amino acids. Losses at the gene ends were 5 bases for V and 2 bases for J; bases not matched to a gene: 2. CDR1 MNHEY and CDR2 SVGAGI come from the germline V gene. The CDR3 bases are TGTGCCAGCAGTCGGGAGGGCCCCTACAATGAGCAGTTCTTC. Protein product: CASSREGPYNEQFF.

This sequence joins TRBV28 and TRBJ2-7; no clear D. Trimming shortened V by 4 bases and J by 1 base, and 8 bases separated the two germline ends. CDR1 and CDR2 (germline): MDHEN, SYDVKM. This CDR3 has 13 amino acids. The CDR3 nucleotides read TGTGCCAGCAGTTATTCACAGTCCTACGAGCAGTACTTC. This sequence encodes CASSYSQSYEQYF.

This chain links TRBV6-1 with TRBJ1-5, with no clear D. In germline, CDR1 is MNHNS, CDR2 SASEGT. CDR3 length: 12 residues. The V gene lost 3 bases and the J gene lost 6 bases, with 6 bases spanning the gap. CDR3 sequence (DNA): TGTGCCAGCAGTGAGGGAGGTCAGCCCCAGCATTTT. Protein: CASSEGGQPQHF.

This sequence joins TRBV7-9 and TRBJ2-5, with 11 positions matching TRBD2. Trimming cost V 8 bases and J 10 bases; bases outside gene matches: 24. CDR1 and CDR2 from the germline V gene are SEHNR and FQNEAQ (reference sequence). The CDR3 is made up of 18 amino acids. As DNA, the CDR3 is TGTGCCAGCGCAGGCTATAGCGGGGGGGCGCTCTTCTCCGAGCTCCAGTACTTC. Translation gives CASAGYSGGALFSELQYF.

The chain joins TRBV5-6 to TRBJ2-7; TRBD1 matches at 7 bases. This CDR3 is 14 amino acids long. The germline CDR1 and CDR2 sequences are SGHDT and YYEEEE. The V and J ends lost 0 bases and 2 bases, in that order; junction bases with no gene match: 2. The CDR3 loop reads CASSLAGQTYEQYF. The CDR3 DNA reads TGTGCCAGCAGCTTGGCGGGACAGACCTACGAGCAGTACTTC.

The rearrangement joins TRBV7-3 to TRBJ2-1; possibly TRBD2 for D (5 bases). Germline lookup yields CDR1 SGHTA and CDR2 FQGTGA. The germline V and J ends were trimmed by 5 bases and 6 bases, with 17 bases remaining between them. CDR3 length: 15 amino acids. The CDR3 spells CASSPSPTRVNEQFF. The DNA of the CDR3 is TGTGCCAGCAGCCCAAGCCCCACTAGAGTCAATGAGCAGTTCTTC.

V and J are TRBV18 and TRBJ1-1, with D perhaps matching TRBD1 (5 bases). The CDR3 has 14 residues. CDR1 is KGHSH and CDR2 is LQKENI in the germline V gene. The V gene lost 1 base and the J gene lost 1 base, with 7 bases spanning the gap. CDR3 in amino acids: CASSPQGQNTEAFF. CDR3 bases: TGTGCCAGCTCACCACAGGGGCAGAACACTGAAGCTTTCTTT.

The chain joins TRBV7-2 to TRBJ2-1, with a tentative D call TRBD2 (5 bases). CDR1 and CDR2 (germline): SGHTA, FQGNSA. V dropped 2 bases and J dropped 3 bases, with 17 bases sitting between them. The CDR3 sequence is 17 residues long. The DNA of the CDR3 is TGTGCCAGCAGCTTACCGACTGTAGCGCTAGGCTACAATGAGCAGTTCTTC. Its translation: CASSLPTVALGYNEQFF.

A single count supports this clone. The genes are TRBV9 and TRBJ2-1, with 9 bases identical to TRBD2. The CDR3 contains 15 residues. J lost 4 bases, V lost 4 bases, and 6 bases had no gene match. Germline values: CDR1 SGDLS, CDR2 YYNGEE. The CDR3 region is CASSRAGGLYNEQFF. The CDR3 DNA reads TGTGCCAGCAGCCGAGCGGGGGGACTTTACAATGAGCAGTTCTTC.

This clone was detected only once. This sequence joins TRBV7-9 and TRBJ2-7, with unresolved D. Trimming removed 8 bases at V and 2 bases at J, with 19 bases between. Germline-derived CDR1 and CDR2 are SEHNR and FQNEAQ (reference sequence). CDR3 size: 15 residues. The CDR3 loop is CASLYLHVPPYEQYF. The CDR3 nucleotides are TGTGCCAGCCTCTACCTCCACGTACCCCCCTACGAGCAGTACTTC.

The chain couples TRBV2 to TRBJ2-7; 8 bases line up with TRBD1. CDR1 is SNHLY and CDR2 is FYNNEI in the germline V gene. The CDR3 consists of 14 residues. V trimming: 6 bases; J trimming: 6 bases; junction bases outside the gene matches: 10. The DNA for the CDR3 is TGTGCCAGCAGCGTTGAGAAACAGGGGGGCGAGCAGTACTTC. Residues: CASSVEKQGGEQYF.

The chain uses TRBV4-1 and TRBJ2-5; perhaps TRBD2 as D (6 bases). Trimming took off 4 bases at V and 5 bases at J, with 17 bases between the two ends. Germline V gene data show CDR1 as MGHRA and CDR2 as YSYEKL. The CDR3 is 15 residues long. In DNA form, the CDR3 reads TGCGCCAGCAGCCTCCTGACTAGTCGCGGGGAGACCCAGTACTTC. Its protein is CASSLLTSRGETQYF.

This chain uses TRBV2 with TRBJ2-4, with 10 bases identical to TRBD2. The CDR3 runs to 17 residues. Trimming at V came to 2 bases and at J to 2 bases, leaving 6 bases not matched to a gene. The germline gives CDR1 SNHLY, CDR2 FYNNEI. CDR3 in amino acids: CASSELASGGPKNIQYF. CDR3 in DNA: TGTGCCAGCAGTGAATTGGCTAGCGGGGGCCCCAAAAACATTCAGTACTTC.

The rearrangement joins TRBV18 to TRBJ2-1; TRBD2 agrees at 8 bases. J gave up 6 bases and V 6 bases, and 13 bases lay outside the gene matches. The CDR3 is 16 amino acids. Germline CDR1 and CDR2: KGHSH and LQKENI. CDR3 loop: CASSPGGGGNLNEQFF. The CDR3 DNA sequence: TGTGCCAGCTCCCCCGGGGGGGGTGGTAACCTCAATGAGCAGTTCTTC. The variable domain in full, completed from reference TRBV18 and TRBJ2-1, reads NAGVMQNPRHLVRRRGQEARLRCSPMKGHSHVYWYRQLPEEGLKFMVYLQKENIIDESGMPKERFSAEFPKEGPSILRIQQVVRGDSAAYFCASSPGGGGNLNEQFFGPGTRLTVL.

CDR3 amino acids: CASSSKIKAGWNTGELFF. As DNA, the CDR3 is TGTGCCAGCAGTTCCAAAATTAAAGCGGGATGGAACACCGGGGAGCTGTTTTTT. V and J are TRBV28 and TRBJ2-2, with 7 bases fitting TRBD2. Trimming cost V 4 bases and J 1 base; bases outside gene matches: 12. The CDR3 is 18 amino acids. The germline V gene encodes CDR1 MDHEN and CDR2 SYDVKM.